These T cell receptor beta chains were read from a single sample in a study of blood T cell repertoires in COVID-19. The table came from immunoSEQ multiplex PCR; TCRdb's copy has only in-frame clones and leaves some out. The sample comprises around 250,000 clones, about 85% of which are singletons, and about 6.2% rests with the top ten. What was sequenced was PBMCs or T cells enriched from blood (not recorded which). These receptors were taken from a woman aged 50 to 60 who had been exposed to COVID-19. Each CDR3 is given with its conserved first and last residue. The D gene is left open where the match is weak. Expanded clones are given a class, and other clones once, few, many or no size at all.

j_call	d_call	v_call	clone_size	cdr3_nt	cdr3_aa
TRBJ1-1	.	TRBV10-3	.	TGTGCCATCAATTGGGGGGGGACTGAAGCTTTCTTT	CAINWGGTEAFF
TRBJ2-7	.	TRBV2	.	TGTGCCAGCATCGACAGTCCCCCTGGGGAGCAGTACTTC	CASIDSPPGEQYF
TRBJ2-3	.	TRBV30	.	TGTGCCTGGAGAGTCGGTTCCTCCGCAGATACGCAGTATTTT	CAWRVGSSADTQYF
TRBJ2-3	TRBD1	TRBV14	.	TGTGCCAGCAGCCAACGACAGGGCCTGAGTACAGATACGCAGTATTTT	CASSQRQGLSTDTQYF
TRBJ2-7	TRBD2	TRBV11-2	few	TGTGCCAGCAGCTTGGTAGCGGGGCTACCCTACGAGCAGTACTTC	CASSLVAGLPYEQYF
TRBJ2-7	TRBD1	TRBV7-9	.	TGTGCCAGCAGCTTAGCCGGGACAGGGCCATCCTACGAGCAGTACTTC	CASSLAGTGPSYEQYF
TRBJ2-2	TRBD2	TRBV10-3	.	TGTGCCGTCCTAGCGGGAATGAACACCGGGGAGCTGTTTTTT	CAVLAGMNTGELFF
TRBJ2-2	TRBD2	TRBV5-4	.	TGTGCCAGCAGCTTATCTAGCGGTGCGAACACCGGGGAGCTGTTTTTT	CASSLSSGANTGELFF
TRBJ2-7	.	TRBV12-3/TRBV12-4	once	TGTGCCAGCAGTTTGCGGAGATCCTACGAGCAGTACTTC	CASSLRRSYEQYF
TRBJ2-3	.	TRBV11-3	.	TGTGCCAGCAGCTCAAGGGGCGCCGTTGGGGCAGATACGCAGTATTTT	CASSSRGAVGADTQYF
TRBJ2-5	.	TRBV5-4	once	TGTGCCAGCAGCTTGGGGCAGGGCAGAGAGACCCAGTACTTC	CASSLGQGRETQYF
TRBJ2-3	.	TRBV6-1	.	TGTGCCAGCAGTGAAGCAGGCGGGCGGATAGATACGCAGTATTTT	CASSEAGGRIDTQYF
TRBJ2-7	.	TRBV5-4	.	TGTGCCAGCAGCAGCCGGACAGCCTACGAGCAGTACTTC	CASSSRTAYEQYF
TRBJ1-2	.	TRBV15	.	TGTGCCACCAGCAGAGAGGGGGCCCCCAACTATGGCTACACCTTC	CATSREGAPNYGYTF
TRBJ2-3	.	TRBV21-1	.	TGTGCCAGCGGGAGGGGAGATACGCAGTATTTT	CASGRGDTQYF
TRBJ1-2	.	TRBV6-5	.	TGTGCCAGCAGCTCACGCCCGGGATCAGCTGGCTACACCTTC	CASSSRPGSAGYTF
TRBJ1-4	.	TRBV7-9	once	TGTGCCAGCAGCTCGGGAACAACTAATGAAAAACTGTTTTTT	CASSSGTTNEKLFF
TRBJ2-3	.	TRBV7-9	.	TGTGCCAGCAGCTTAGCGGGGGGGCCAAGGACAGATACGCAGTATTTT	CASSLAGGPRTDTQYF
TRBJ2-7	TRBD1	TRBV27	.	TGTGCCAGCAGTCCTTACAGGGGCGAGCAGTACTTC	CASSPYRGEQYF
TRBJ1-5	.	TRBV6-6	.	TGTGCCAGCAGTTACGGGGGGGGCGCAGGCAATCAGCCCCAGCATTTT	CASSYGGGAGNQPQHF
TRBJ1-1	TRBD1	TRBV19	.	TGTGCCAGTAGTATGTTTCGGACAGGCATATTAAACACTGAAGCTTTCTTT	CASSMFRTGILNTEAFF
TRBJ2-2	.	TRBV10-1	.	TGCGCCAGCAGTAAAGCGGGGAACACCGGGGAGCTGTTTTTT	CASSKAGNTGELFF
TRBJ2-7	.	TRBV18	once	TGTGCCAGCTCACCGCTTCCGGGACAAATGTCCTACGAGCAGTACTTC	CASSPLPGQMSYEQYF
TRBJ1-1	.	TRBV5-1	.	TGCGCCAGCAGCTTGACGGGGGGCGGTGGGGAAGGAGCTTTCTTT	CASSLTGGGGEGAFF
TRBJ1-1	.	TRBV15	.	TGTGCCACCAGCAGAGATTTACAGGGAGGGGGCACTGAAGCTTTCTTT	CATSRDLQGGGTEAFF
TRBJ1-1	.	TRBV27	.	TGTGCCAGCAGCCCCCAGTTGGGGAGGACTGAAGCTTTCTTT	CASSPQLGRTEAFF
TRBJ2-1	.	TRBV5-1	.	TGCGCCAGCAGCTTGGCAGGCCGAACCTACAATGAGCAGTTCTTC	CASSLAGRTYNEQFF
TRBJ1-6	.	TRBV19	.	TGTGCCAGTAGTATTTCTCAGGGACAATCACCCCTCCACTTT	CASSISQGQSPLHF